Reported below is one T cell receptor beta chain. This entry is derived from a study of technical replicates of blood from a few donors. Germline V gives CDR1 SGHRS, CDR2 YFSETQ. The CDR3 extends over 15 amino acids. With V trimmed by 3 bases and J by 6 bases, 10 bases remained unmatched. Profiling relied on immunoSEQ multiplex PCR, and the TCRdb table lists in-frame clones only, not all of them. The profile covers tens of thousands of clones, with nearly 98% appearing a single time and 0.2% to 0.25% taken by the ten largest. The chain employs TRBV5-1 and TRBJ1-1; 8 nucleotides line up with TRBD1. Sequencing was done on a sample of T cells isolated from PBMCs. This receptor was obtained from a human donor in good health. The CDR3 loop reads CASSWMTGAGAEAFF. DNA of the CDR3: TGCGCCAGCAGCTGGATGACAGGGGCCGGGGCTGAAGCTTTCTTT. Complete variable domain (other parts from reference TRBV5-1 and TRBJ1-1): KAGVTQTPRYLIKTRGQQVTLSCSPISGHRSVSWYQQTPGQGLQFLFEYFSETQRNKGNFPGRFSGRQFSNSRSEMNVSTLELGDSALYLCASSWMTGAGAEAFFGQGTRLTVV.